Shown below are 27 T cell receptor beta chains from a single sample sequenced in a study of OX40 agonist ivuxolimab in advanced cancers. The data were produced by immunoSEQ multiplex PCR, yet TCRdb's version contains in-frame clones alone and is incomplete. The sample records 85,000 to 100,000 clones, approximately 93% being singletons. The sequenced sample was CD4+ or CD8+ T cells sorted from blood, obtained in a trial of the OX40 agonist ivuxolimab. Receptors originate from an adult with an advanced solid tumor such as melanoma, head and neck, liver or kidney cancer.

The V and J genes are TRBV4-2 and TRBJ2-1; D call uncertain. V was clipped by 4 bases and J by 2 bases, with 12 bases between them. The CDR3 has 15 residues. Germline CDR1 LGHNA, CDR2 YNFKEQ. CDR3 nucleotides: TGTGCCAGCAGCCCCGACCCGGACCCCTACAATGAGCAGTTCTTC. It translates to CASSPDPDPYNEQFF.

The rearrangement links TRBV9 to TRBJ2-7; D gene uncertain. The CDR3 totals 13 residues. Trimming cost V 0 bases and J 7 bases, with 11 bases left between them. Germline CDR1 is SGDLS and CDR2 is YYNGEE. CDR3 amino acids: CASSVVGGAEQYF. Written as DNA, the CDR3 is TGTGCCAGCAGCGTAGTGGGTGGCGCTGAGCAGTACTTC.

The genes are TRBV28 and TRBJ2-5, with 9 bases matching TRBD1. V trimming: 2 bases; J trimming: 7 bases; junction bases outside the gene matches: 5. The CDR3 is made up of 14 amino acids. Per germline, CDR1 MDHEN and CDR2 SYDVKM. The CDR3 reads CASSLGTGIWTQYF. The DNA for the CDR3 is TGTGCCAGCAGTTTAGGGACAGGGATTTGGACCCAGTACTTC. Complete variable domain (other parts from reference TRBV28 and TRBJ2-5): DVKVTQSSRYLVKRTGEKVFLECVQDMDHENMFWYRQDPGLGLRLIYFSYDVKMKEKGDIPEGYSVSREKKERFSLILESASTNQTSMYLCASSLGTGIWTQYFGPGTRLLVL.

V and J are TRBV5-4 and TRBJ2-5, with 9 positions matching TRBD2. Germline V gives CDR1 SGHNT, CDR2 YYREEE (reference sequence). Trimming cost V 1 base and J 5 bases; bases outside gene matches: 9. CDR3 size: 16 residues. The CDR3 reads CASSLRLAGSLETQYF. The DNA of the CDR3 is TGTGCCAGCAGCTTGAGGCTAGCGGGGTCCCTGGAGACCCAGTACTTC.

V usage is TRBV5-1 and J usage is TRBJ1-1; D gene ambiguous. Germline-derived CDR1 and CDR2 are SGHRS and YFSETQ. This CDR3 has 15 residues. Trimming shortened V by 2 bases and J by 5 bases, and 16 bases separated the two germline ends. The CDR3 DNA sequence: TGCGCCAGCAGCTTCGGAAACATCTTAGGGACTGAAGCTTTCTTT. Its protein product is CASSFGNILGTEAFF.

The CDR3 DNA is TGTGCCAGCAGCTTCCTCGCGGGGATGACTGGGGCCAACGTCCTGACTTTC. This gives the protein CASSFLAGMTGANVLTF. The rearrangement links TRBV5-5 to TRBJ2-6; the D gene is possibly TRBD2 (6 bases). The CDR3 has 17 amino acids. Germline V gene sequence: CDR1 SGHKS, CDR2 YYEKEE (reference sequence). Trimming cost V 2 bases and J 2 bases, with 14 bases left between them. Full variable domain (outside the CDR3, taken from reference TRBV5-5 and TRBJ2-6): DAGVTQSPTHLIKTRGQQVTLRCSPISGHKSVSWYQQVLGQGPQFIFQYYEKEERGRGNFPDRFSARQFPNYSSELNVNALLLGDSALYLCASSFLAGMTGANVLTFGAGSRLTVL.

The CDR3 coding sequence is TGTGCCAGCAGCTCGGGACTAGCGGACCAAGAGACCCAGTACTTC. Translating it yields CASSSGLADQETQYF. The rearrangement joins TRBV7-2 to TRBJ2-5, with 11 bases identical to TRBD2. With V trimmed by 4 bases and J by 0 bases, 1 base remained unmatched. The germline V gene encodes CDR1 SGHTA and CDR2 FQGNSA. The CDR3 sequence is 15 residues long.

The CDR3 sequence: CASSTTGSPNTGELFF. The CDR3 region has the DNA TGTGCCAGCAGTACGACAGGGTCCCCGAACACCGGGGAGCTGTTTTTT. The chain has TRBV6-6 and TRBJ2-2; 7 bases map to TRBD1. Germline V gene sequence: CDR1 MNHNY, CDR2 SVGAGI (reference sequence). Trimming at V came to 5 bases and at J to 0 bases, leaving 6 bases not matched to a gene. The CDR3 runs to 16 residues.

The V and J genes are TRBV7-2 and TRBJ1-5; possibly TRBD1 for D (5 bases). The CDR3 spans 16 residues. Looked up from germline, CDR1 is SGHTA and CDR2 is FQGNSA. V lost 5 bases to trimming and J lost 0 bases, with 14 bases between them. This CDR3 is CASSATGSYSNQPQHF. DNA of the CDR3: TGTGCCAGCAGCGCCACAGGCTCATATAGCAATCAGCCCCAGCATTTT.

In nucleotides, the CDR3 is TGTGCCAGCAGATCTAGCGGGGGGGGCCCCTACGAGCAGTACTTC. Translating gives CASRSSGGGPYEQYF. The chain combines TRBV7-2 with TRBJ2-7; TRBD2 agrees at 12 bases. Per the germline V gene, CDR1 is SGHTA and CDR2 is FQGNSA. With V trimmed by 6 bases and J by 2 bases, 5 bases remained unmatched. The length of the CDR3 is 15 residues.

This chain uses TRBV9 with TRBJ2-7; 10 positions match TRBD2. There are 15 residues in the CDR3. V dropped 3 bases and J dropped 7; count of bases not matched to a gene: 10. CDR1 is SGDLS, CDR2 YYNGEE, per germline. CDR3 region: CASSASGTSDREQYF. As DNA, the CDR3 is TGTGCCAGCAGCGCATCCGGGACTAGCGATAGAGAGCAGTACTTC. The variable domain in full, with the rest retrieved from reference TRBV9 and TRBJ2-7, is DSGVTQTPKHLITATGQRVTLRCSPRSGDLSVYWYQQSLDQGLQFLIQYYNGEERAKGNILERFSAQQFPDLHSELNLSSLELGDSALYFCASSASGTSDREQYFGPGTRLTVT.

Only one count was recorded for this clone. The genes are TRBV5-6 and TRBJ1-6; the D is unclear. V was trimmed by 0 bases and J by 0 bases, leaving 13 bases between them. The CDR3 length is 18 residues. Germline V lookup: CDR1 SGHDT, CDR2 YYEEEE. This chain's CDR3 is CASSLVGGTSSYNSPLHF. CDR3 coding DNA: TGTGCCAGCAGCTTGGTGGGTGGCACGAGCTCCTATAATTCACCCCTCCACTTT.

V gene TRBV4-3 combines with J gene TRBJ2-4; no reliable D call. V lost 1 base, J lost 2 bases, and 9 bases lay in between. The CDR3 totals 15 residues. Germline CDR1 reads LGHNA; CDR2 reads YSLEER. CDR3 sequence: CASSQAVDSKNIQYF. CDR3 coding DNA: TGCGCCAGCAGCCAAGCTGTCGATTCCAAAAACATTCAGTACTTC.

V gene TRBV10-3 combines with J gene TRBJ1-2, with D hard to call. In germline, CDR1 is ENHRY, CDR2 SYGVKD. The V and J ends lost 3 bases and 6 bases respectively, with 14 bases between them. The CDR3 length is 14 residues. For the CDR3, the DNA is TGTGCCATCAGTGATCCCGGGAGAGAGAATGGCTACACCTTC. Its protein is CAISDPGRENGYTF.

This chain links TRBV7-9 with TRBJ1-3, with no clear D. Germline CDR1 SEHNR, CDR2 FQNEAQ (reference sequence). V dropped 1 base and J dropped 4 bases, with 5 bases sitting between them. This CDR3 is built from 13 residues. For the CDR3, the DNA is TGTGCCAGCAGCTTAGGTCTGGGAAACACCATATATTTT. Protein sequence: CASSLGLGNTIYF.

This clone appeared once. The chain is built from TRBV5-6 and TRBJ1-5; a possible D gene is TRBD1 (6 bases). Germline-derived CDR1 and CDR2 are SGHDT and YYEEEE. This CDR3 comprises 17 residues. V lost 7 bases to trimming and J lost 3 bases, with 23 bases between them. The CDR3 reads CASRRGIQGPSNQPQHF. The CDR3 region has the DNA TGTGCCAGCCGGAGGGGGATTCAGGGCCCTTCCAATCAGCCCCAGCATTTT. The variable domain in full, completed from reference TRBV5-6 and TRBJ1-5, reads DAGVTQSPTHLIKTRGQQVTLRCSPKSGHDTVSWYQQALGQGPQFIFQYYEEEERQRGNFPDRFSGHQFPNYSSELNVNALLLGDSALYLCASRRGIQGPSNQPQHFGDGTRLSIL.

This chain joins TRBV29-1 and TRBJ2-7; 11 nucleotides match TRBD1. Germline CDR1 and CDR2: SQVTM and ANQGSEA. The CDR3 is 14 residues long. J lost 3 bases, V lost 7 bases, and 8 bases had no gene match. The CDR3, as DNA: TGCAGCGCGTGCGGGACAGGGGGTAGCTACGAGCAGTACTTC. Translating it yields CSACGTGGSYEQYF.

The genes are TRBV28 and TRBJ1-1, with 7 bases lining up with TRBD1. There are 15 residues in the CDR3. Germline assignment: CDR1 MDHEN and CDR2 SYDVKM. The J segment lost 4 bases and the V segment lost 7 bases, leaving 12 bases of the junction unmatched. In DNA form, the CDR3 reads TGTGCCAGCAACCCTCAAGGGGGCGCGAGCACTGAAGCTTTCTTT. Amino acids: CASNPQGGASTEAFF.

The chain joins TRBV5-5 to TRBJ2-2, with TRBD1 identical over 7 bases. V was pared by 3 bases and J by 1 base, with 6 bases of the junction left unmatched. The CDR3 loop spans 16 amino acids. CDR1 SGHKS and CDR2 YYEKEE come from the germline V gene (reference sequence). CDR3 DNA: TGTGCCAGCAGCTCAGAGACAGGGAGGAACACCGGGGAGCTGTTTTTT. Amino acids: CASSSETGRNTGELFF.

This chain uses TRBV9 with TRBJ2-7; 7 bases agree with TRBD2. The CDR3 runs 16 residues. The germline V gene has CDR1 SGDLS and CDR2 YYNGEE. Losses at the gene ends were 0 bases for V and 7 bases for J; bases not matched to a gene: 13. The CDR3 DNA reads as TGTGCCAGCAGCGTAGAGAGATCGGGAGGCCCCCTGGAGCAGTACTTC. Encoded protein: CASSVERSGGPLEQYF.

V gene TRBV6-5 combines with J gene TRBJ1-1; 10 positions agree with TRBD1. This CDR3 is built from 14 residues. J was trimmed by 6 bases and V by 6 bases; bases with no gene match: 7. Germline CDR1 reads MNHEY; CDR2 reads SVGAGI. The CDR3 reads CASRSGQGTAEAFF. As DNA, the CDR3 is TGTGCCAGCAGATCGGGACAGGGGACCGCTGAAGCTTTCTTT.

V and J are TRBV30 and TRBJ1-5, with D perhaps TRBD1 (5 bases). Trimming took 0 bases from V and 2 from J, leaving 11 bases between them. The germline gives CDR1 GTSNPN, CDR2 SVGIG (reference sequence). This CDR3 contains 15 residues. CDR3 DNA sequence: TGTGCCTGGAGTGTAAAGCTGGGGGGCAATCAGCCCCAGCATTTT. This codes for CAWSVKLGGNQPQHF.

The rearrangement uses TRBV6-5 and TRBJ2-7; 8 nucleotides line up with TRBD2. The CDR3 has 15 residues. The V segment lost 6 bases and the J segment 1 base; nucleotides outside the gene matches: 8. The germline gives CDR1 MNHEY, CDR2 SVGAGI. The CDR3 sequence is CASRKLAVTSYEQYF. As DNA, the CDR3 is TGTGCCAGCAGAAAACTAGCGGTTACTTCCTACGAGCAGTACTTC.

This clone has only a few counts. The rearrangement uses TRBV19 and TRBJ1-5, with D possibly matching TRBD1 (6 bases). Looked up from germline, CDR1 is LNHDA and CDR2 is SQIVND (reference sequence). The V gene lost 4 bases and the J gene lost 0 bases, with 16 bases spanning the gap. The CDR3 spans 17 residues. The DNA for the CDR3 is TGTGCCAGTAGTACCCGACAGGCACGTTATAGCAATCAGCCCCAGCATTTT. This codes for CASSTRQARYSNQPQHF.

This sequence joins TRBV7-2 and TRBJ2-7; no reliable D call. V gave up 3 bases and J gave up 7 bases, with 7 bases separating them. Per the germline V gene, CDR1 is SGHTA and CDR2 is FQGNSA. This CDR3 comprises 11 residues. CDR3 bases: TGTGCCAGCAGCTTCAACCGGGAGCAGTACTTC. The encoded protein is CASSFNREQYF.

The V and J genes are TRBV7-2 and TRBJ2-1; D ambiguous. Per germline, CDR1 SGHTA and CDR2 FQGNSA. Trimming took off 4 bases at V and 0 bases at J, with 10 bases between the two ends. This CDR3 has 15 amino acids. CDR3 sequence: CASSSRPSSYNEQFF. The CDR3 region has the DNA TGTGCCAGCAGCTCCCGACCCAGCTCCTACAATGAGCAGTTCTTC.

The chain combines TRBV5-1 with TRBJ1-4; D ambiguous. The CDR3 is made up of 13 amino acids. Germline V lookup: CDR1 SGHRS, CDR2 YFSETQ. V was pared by 4 bases and J by 7 bases, with 11 bases between. CDR3 loop: CASSPVGVEKLFF. The CDR3 nucleotides are TGCGCCAGCAGCCCGGTGGGCGTTGAAAAACTGTTTTTT.